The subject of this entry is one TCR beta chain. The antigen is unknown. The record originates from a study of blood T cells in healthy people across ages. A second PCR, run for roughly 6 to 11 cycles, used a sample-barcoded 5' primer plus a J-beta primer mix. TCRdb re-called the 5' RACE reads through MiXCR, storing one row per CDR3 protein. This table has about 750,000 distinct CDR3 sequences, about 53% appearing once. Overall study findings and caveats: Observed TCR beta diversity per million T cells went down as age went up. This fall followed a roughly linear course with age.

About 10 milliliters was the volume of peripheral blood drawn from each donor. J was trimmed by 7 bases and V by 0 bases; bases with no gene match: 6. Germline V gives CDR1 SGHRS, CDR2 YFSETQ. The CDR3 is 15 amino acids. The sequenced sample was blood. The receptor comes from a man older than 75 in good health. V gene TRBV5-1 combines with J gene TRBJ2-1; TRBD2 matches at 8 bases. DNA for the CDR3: TGCGCCAGCAGCTTGGGACTAGCGCTAAGGAATGAGCAGTTCTTC. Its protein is CASSLGLALRNEQFF.